This note documents a single T cell receptor beta chain sequence. The source of the sample is a study of shared clonotypes between healthy human individuals. Assay: immunoSEQ multiplex PCR; the TCRdb copy retains only in-frame clones and omits some. The top ten hold approximately 1.7% of the sample, which has around 2.1 million clones, about 93% seen once. Positively selected for CCR7, the CD45RO-negative cells used as naive CD8 cells excluded terminally differentiated effector memory CD45RA+ cells. The trim removed 5 bases at V and 6 bases at J, leaving 4 bases unmatched. CDR1 is SGHVS and CDR2 is FNYEAQ in the germline V gene. The CDR3 runs to 15 residues.

The sample taken for sequencing was naive CD8+ T cells from PBMCs. This TCR came from a man aged 18 to 30 in good health. Some clones in this sample may be carry-over from other donors' samples. This rearrangement joins TRBV7-6 to TRBJ2-2; TRBD2 matches at 12 bases. The chain's CDR3 is CASSKLAGGAGELFF. The CDR3 coding sequence is TGTGCCAGCAGCAAACTAGCGGGAGGAGCCGGGGAGCTGTTTTTT. Combining the CDR3 with reference TRBV7-6 and TRBJ2-2 gives the whole variable domain GAGVSQSPRYKVTKRGQDVALRCDPISGHVSLYWYRQALGQGPEFLTYFNYEAQQDKSGLPNDRFSAERPEGSISTLTIQRTEQRDSAMYRCASSKLAGGAGELFFGEGSRLTVL.